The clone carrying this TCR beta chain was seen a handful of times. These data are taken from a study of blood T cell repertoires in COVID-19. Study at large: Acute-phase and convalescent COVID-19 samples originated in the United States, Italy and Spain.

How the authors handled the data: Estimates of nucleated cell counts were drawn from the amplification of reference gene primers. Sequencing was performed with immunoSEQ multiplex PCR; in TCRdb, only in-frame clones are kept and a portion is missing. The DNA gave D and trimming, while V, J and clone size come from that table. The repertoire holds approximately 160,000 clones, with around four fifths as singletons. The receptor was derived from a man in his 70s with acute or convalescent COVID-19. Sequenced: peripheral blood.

The CDR3 spells CASSDSVGGHF. The CDR3 coding sequence is TGTGCCAGCAGTGATAGCGTCGGGGGGCATTTT. The chain joins TRBV6-1 to TRBJ1-5, with D possibly matching TRBD1 (5 bases). This CDR3 has 11 residues. Trimming took off 3 bases at V and 15 bases at J, with 12 bases between the two ends. Per germline, CDR1 MNHNS and CDR2 SASEGT.